This TCR beta chain was observed in a study of blood T cell repertoires in COVID-19. Study in general: Nucleic acid was either cDNA or gDNA, and it came from T cells, B-cell-depleted T cells, or PBMCs.

This CDR3 spans 15 amino acids. Germline values: CDR1 SGHAT, CDR2 FQNNGV. Trimming left V 1 base short and J 6 bases short, with 15 bases between. Original processing notes: Cell counts per sample came from amplifying reference gene primers. Data came from immunoSEQ multiplex PCR; TCRdb stores just in-frame clones and leaves some out. That table furnishes V, J and clone size, whereas the DNA furnished D and trimming. The sample consists of about 140,000 clones, roughly 84% of them appearing once. While infection was still active, Seattle patients were enrolled and then followed longitudinally. This clonotype was obtained from a man aged 25-45 years with COVID-19, enrolled during active disease. The V gene is TRBV11-2, the J gene TRBJ1-1; D is uncertain. The sample consisted of peripheral blood. The CDR3 loop is CASSLVDVGRAEAFF. The CDR3 DNA follows: TGTGCCAGCAGCTTAGTGGATGTAGGGAGGGCTGAAGCTTTCTTT.